The clone carrying this T cell receptor beta chain was picked up many times. The sample belongs to a study of regulatory T cells in long-lasting Graves disease. Libraries of TCR beta came from iRepertoire HTBI primers plus Arm-PCR of CDR3 regions. Per the authors' pipeline: Spanning all samples, the identified segments comprised 62 TRBV and 14 to 15 TRBJ. MiXCR, run by TCRdb on the multiplex PCR reads, gives a single entry per CDR3 protein. The V and J calls were not made by the authors but by TCRdb's processing. The repertoire holds 400,000 to 450,000 distinct CDR3 sequences, with roughly 17% as singletons. Stated time point: newly diagnosed GD, antithyroid drugs for less than 3 months. Scientists built the TCR library using RNA that was extracted from PBMCs. The sample was also linked to a second study, of T cells in Graves' hyperthyroidism and ophthalmopathy. From that report: Stable Graves' hyperthyroidism denoted no ophthalmopathy progression over 18 months. Every diagnosis used clinical symptoms, serum thyroxine and TRAb, thyroid ultrasound and orbital computed tomography.

This receptor was identified in a woman in her 30s with Graves disease. The source was peripheral blood mononuclear cells (PBMCs), collected at new diagnosis, from a patient treated with antithyroid drugs.

CDR3 DNA: TGTGCCAGCAGCCCCGAAACGGGACTAGCAGACAATGAGCAGTTCTTC. This gives the protein CASSPETGLADNEQFF. The genes are TRBV13 and TRBJ2-1; 9 bases map to TRBD2. V was pared by 5 bases and J by 5 bases, with 10 bases of the junction left unmatched. CDR1 is PRHDT, CDR2 FYEKMQ, per germline (reference sequence). The CDR3 is 16 amino acids.